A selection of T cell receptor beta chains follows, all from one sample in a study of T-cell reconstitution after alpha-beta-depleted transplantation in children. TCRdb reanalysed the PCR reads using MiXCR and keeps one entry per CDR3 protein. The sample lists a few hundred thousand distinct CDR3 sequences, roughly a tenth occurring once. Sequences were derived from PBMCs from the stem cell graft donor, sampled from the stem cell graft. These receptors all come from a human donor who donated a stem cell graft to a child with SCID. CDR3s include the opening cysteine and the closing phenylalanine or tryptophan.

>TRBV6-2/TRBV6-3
CASSYHKGATFYEQYF
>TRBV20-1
CSARDGGGPGYTF
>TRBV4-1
CASSLIAPLSGASTDTQYF
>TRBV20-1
CSARVTSTDTQYF
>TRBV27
CASSRERHYEQYF
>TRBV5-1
CASSLPGQGYNEQFF
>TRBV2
CASSPDGTFRGGELFF
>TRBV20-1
CSAPTVTYGYTF
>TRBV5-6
CASSLVDDTQYF
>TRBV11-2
CASSLNRGLINTEAFF
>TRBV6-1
CASSGQSGADTQYF